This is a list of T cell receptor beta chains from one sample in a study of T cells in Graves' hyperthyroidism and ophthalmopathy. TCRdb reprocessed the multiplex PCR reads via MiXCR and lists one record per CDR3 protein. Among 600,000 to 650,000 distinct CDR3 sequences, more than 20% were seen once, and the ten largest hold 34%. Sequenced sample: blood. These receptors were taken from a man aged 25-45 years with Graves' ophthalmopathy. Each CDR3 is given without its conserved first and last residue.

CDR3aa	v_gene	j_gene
ASSEAHALAGELF	TRBV6-1	TRBJ2-2
ASRLTTGNEQY	TRBV28	TRBJ2-7
SASPPGLISTGELF	TRBV20-1	TRBJ2-2
ATAELGLADKSSYNEQF	TRBV28	TRBJ2-1
ATSDTPTRFRPYNEQF	TRBV24-1	TRBJ2-1
ASSFGTSNNEQF	TRBV5-1	TRBJ2-1
ASSPWVLAGGLTGELF	TRBV11-2	TRBJ2-2
SASGRGRETQY	TRBV20-1	TRBJ2-5
ASSASGTTYEQY	TRBV9	TRBJ2-7
ASHAGQGLEQY	TRBV28	TRBJ2-7
ASSHRTGVDQPQH	TRBV28	TRBJ1-5
ASSLVSERGVGELF	TRBV5-6	TRBJ2-2
ASGRRGSNTGELF	TRBV7-6	TRBJ2-2
ASSSSGTGGQGSGLF	TRBV27	TRBJ1-1
ASRPGHTSGMYNEQF	TRBV6-2/TRBV6-3	TRBJ2-1
ASSFSVAGLGNEQS	TRBV27	TRBJ2-1
ASTGESVEQY	TRBV2	TRBJ2-7
ASSGGQGGWDEQF	TRBV9	TRBJ2-1
ASSLGSWSNEQY	TRBV28	TRBJ2-7
AISDRPGSPLH	TRBV6-1	TRBJ1-6
ASSLESSSSYNEQF	TRBV11-2	TRBJ2-1
ASSGLAGLSDTQY	TRBV27	TRBJ2-3
ASSVGLISYNEQF	TRBV9	TRBJ2-1
ATEDSDYEQY	TRBV28	TRBJ2-7
ASSIAASYEQY	TRBV14	TRBJ2-7
ASRIGGSDHNEQF	TRBV5-4	TRBJ2-1
ASNLRDRANYGYT	TRBV28	TRBJ1-2
ASRRELGNQPQH	TRBV19	TRBJ1-5
ATSAGSTDTRY	TRBV12-3/TRBV12-4	TRBJ2-3
ASSQLPTGNQETQY	TRBV3-1	TRBJ2-5
ASNPTGSGYEQY	TRBV6-1	TRBJ2-7
ASSFQAVAGRAWEQY	TRBV11-2	TRBJ2-7
SANVRDRGILNNEQF	TRBV20-1	TRBJ2-1